The source of this TCR beta chain is a study of blood T cell repertoires in COVID-19. The study recruited people aged roughly 18 to 95 years across 20 to 30 US areas. Each recovered donor of Cohort 3 presented with two negative PCRs, clearance, or symptom resolution. Original data processing: Cell counts per sample came from amplifying reference gene primers. The protocol was immunoSEQ multiplex PCR, while the TCRdb copy is restricted to in-frame clones and leaves out a portion. D and trimming were read from the DNA, whereas the V and J calls and clone size are those reported in that table. The sample has around 200,000 clones; approximately 85% are singletons. This clone was picked up a small number of times. The sequenced material came from PBMCs or T cells enriched from blood (not recorded which). The clonotype was recovered from a man aged 40-55 years who had recovered from COVID-19.

DNA for the CDR3: TGCGCCAGCAGCTCGGGTCGAACCTCCTACAATGAGCAGTTCTTC. Its translation: CASSSGRTSYNEQFF. This chain uses TRBV5-1 with TRBJ2-1; no clear D. V was clipped by 3 bases and J by 0 bases, with 10 bases between them. The CDR3 extends over 15 amino acids. Germline V lookup: CDR1 SGHRS, CDR2 YFSETQ.